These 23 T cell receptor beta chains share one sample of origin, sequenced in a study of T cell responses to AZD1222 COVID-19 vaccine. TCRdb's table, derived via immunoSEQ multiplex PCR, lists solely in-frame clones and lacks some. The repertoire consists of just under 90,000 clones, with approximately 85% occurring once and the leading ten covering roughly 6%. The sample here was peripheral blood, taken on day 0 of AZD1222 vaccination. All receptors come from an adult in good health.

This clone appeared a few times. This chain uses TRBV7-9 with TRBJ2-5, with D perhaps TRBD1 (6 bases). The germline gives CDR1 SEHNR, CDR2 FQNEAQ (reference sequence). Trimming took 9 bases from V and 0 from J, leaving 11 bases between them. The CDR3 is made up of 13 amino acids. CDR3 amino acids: CASLGQNQETQYF. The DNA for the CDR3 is TGTGCCAGTTTAGGACAGAACCAAGAGACCCAGTACTTC.

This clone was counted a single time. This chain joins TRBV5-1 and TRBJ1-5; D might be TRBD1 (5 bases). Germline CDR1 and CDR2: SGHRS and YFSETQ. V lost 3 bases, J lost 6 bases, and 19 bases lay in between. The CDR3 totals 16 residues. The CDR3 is CASSWGDGPPGQPQHF. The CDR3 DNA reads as TGCGCCAGCAGCTGGGGGGACGGACCTCCCGGTCAGCCCCAGCATTTT.

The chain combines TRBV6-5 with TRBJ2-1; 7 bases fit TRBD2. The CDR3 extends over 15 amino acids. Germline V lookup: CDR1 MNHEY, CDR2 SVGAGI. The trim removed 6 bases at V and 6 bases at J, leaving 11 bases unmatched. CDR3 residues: CASRRREADRNEQFF. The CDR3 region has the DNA TGTGCCAGCAGAAGACGGGAGGCAGACCGCAATGAGCAGTTCTTC.

The CDR3 bases are TGTGCCAGTAGTGTGGTCTCGTCCCACGAGCAGTACTTC. Translated: CASSVVSSHEQYF. This chain connects TRBV19 to TRBJ2-7; D unresolved. Looked up from germline, CDR1 is LNHDA and CDR2 is SQIVND (reference sequence). This CDR3 comprises 13 residues. The ends were cut back, 5 bases at V and 5 bases at J, with 13 bases in the middle.

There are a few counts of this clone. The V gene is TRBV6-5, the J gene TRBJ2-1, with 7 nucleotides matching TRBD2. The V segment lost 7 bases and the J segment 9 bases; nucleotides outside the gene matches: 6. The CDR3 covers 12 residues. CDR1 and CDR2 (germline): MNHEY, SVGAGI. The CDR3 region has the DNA TGTGCCAGCATGGCGGGAGTGGGTGAGCAGTTCTTC. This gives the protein CASMAGVGEQFF.

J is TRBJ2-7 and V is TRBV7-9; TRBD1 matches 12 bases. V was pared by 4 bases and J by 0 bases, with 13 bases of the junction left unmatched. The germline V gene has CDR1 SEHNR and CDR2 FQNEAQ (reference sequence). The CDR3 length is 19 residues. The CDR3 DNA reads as TGTGCCAGCAGCTCCACCCCCGGGACAGGGGGCTTTCGCTCCTACGAGCAGTACTTC. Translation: CASSSTPGTGGFRSYEQYF.

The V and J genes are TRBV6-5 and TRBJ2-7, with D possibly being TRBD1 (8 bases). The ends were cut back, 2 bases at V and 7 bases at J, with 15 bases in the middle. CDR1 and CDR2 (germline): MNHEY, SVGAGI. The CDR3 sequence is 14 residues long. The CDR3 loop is CASSYRDRREEQYF. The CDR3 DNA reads TGTGCCAGCAGTTACCGGGACAGGCGGGAGGAGCAGTACTTC.

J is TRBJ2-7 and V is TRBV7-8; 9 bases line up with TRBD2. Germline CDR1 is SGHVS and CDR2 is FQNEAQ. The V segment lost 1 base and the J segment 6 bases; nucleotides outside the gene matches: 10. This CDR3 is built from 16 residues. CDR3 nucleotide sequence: TGTGCCAGCAGCTTAGTTAGCGGGAGCGTAGAAGGCGAGCAGTACTTC. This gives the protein CASSLVSGSVEGEQYF. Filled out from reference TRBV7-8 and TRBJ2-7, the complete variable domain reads GAGVSQSPRYKVAKRGQDVALRCDPISGHVSLFWYQQALGQGPEFLTYFQNEAQLDKSGLPSDRFFAERPEGSVSTLKIQRTQQEDSAVYLCASSLVSGSVEGEQYFGPGTRLTVT.

The chain's CDR3 is CASSRARGGQHF. The DNA for the CDR3 is TGTGCCAGTAGTAGGGCAAGGGGAGGGCAGCATTTT. The chain couples TRBV19 to TRBJ1-5, with D possibly matching TRBD1 (5 bases). The CDR3 is 12 residues long. Trimming stripped 4 bases from V and 13 bases from J, with 14 bases between. Per the germline V gene, CDR1 is LNHDA and CDR2 is SQIVND (reference sequence).

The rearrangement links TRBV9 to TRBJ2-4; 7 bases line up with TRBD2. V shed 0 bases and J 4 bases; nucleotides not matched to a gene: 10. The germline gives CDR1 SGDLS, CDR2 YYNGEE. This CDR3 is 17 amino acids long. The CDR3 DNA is TGTGCCAGCAGCGTAGGACTTTCTAGCGGTCAAAAAAACATTCAGTACTTC. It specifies CASSVGLSSGQKNIQYF.

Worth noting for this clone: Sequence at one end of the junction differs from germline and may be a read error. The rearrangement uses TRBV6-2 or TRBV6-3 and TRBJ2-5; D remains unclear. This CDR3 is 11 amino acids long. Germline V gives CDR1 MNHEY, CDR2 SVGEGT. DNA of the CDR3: TGTGCCAGCAGTCACTCGAAGACCCAGTACTTC. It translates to CASSHSKTQYF.

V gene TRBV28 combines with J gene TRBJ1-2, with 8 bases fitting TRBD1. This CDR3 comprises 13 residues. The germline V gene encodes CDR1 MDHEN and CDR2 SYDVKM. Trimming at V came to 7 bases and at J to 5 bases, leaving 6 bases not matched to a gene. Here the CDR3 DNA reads TGTGCCAGCATCCAGGGGGCTAGGTATGGCTACACCTTC. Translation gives CASIQGARYGYTF.

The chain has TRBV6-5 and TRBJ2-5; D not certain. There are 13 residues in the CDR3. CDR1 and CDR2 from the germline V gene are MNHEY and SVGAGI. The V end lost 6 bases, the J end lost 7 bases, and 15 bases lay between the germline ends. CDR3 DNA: TGTGCCAGCAGACCGACCGCACCGGGGACCCAGTACTTC. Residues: CASRPTAPGTQYF.

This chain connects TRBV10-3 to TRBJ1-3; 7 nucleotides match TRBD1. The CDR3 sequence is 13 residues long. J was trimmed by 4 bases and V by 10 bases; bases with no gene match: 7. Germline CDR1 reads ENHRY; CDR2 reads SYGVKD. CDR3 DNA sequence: TGTGCCACCAGGGACAGTGAGGGAAACACCATATATTTT. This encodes CATRDSEGNTIYF.

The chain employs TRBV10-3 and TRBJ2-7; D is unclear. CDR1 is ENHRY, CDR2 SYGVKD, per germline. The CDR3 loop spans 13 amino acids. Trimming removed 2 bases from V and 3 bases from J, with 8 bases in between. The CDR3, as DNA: TGTGCCATCAGTGAGGGACCCTACTACGAGCAGTACTTC. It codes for CAISEGPYYEQYF.

The CDR3: CASSVASGDYEQYF. CDR3 bases: TGTGCCAGCAGCGTAGCGTCAGGCGACTACGAGCAGTACTTC. The rearrangement joins TRBV9 to TRBJ2-7; D not resolved. V was clipped by 0 bases and J by 3 bases, with 10 bases between them. Germline V gene sequence: CDR1 SGDLS, CDR2 YYNGEE. This CDR3 has 14 amino acids.

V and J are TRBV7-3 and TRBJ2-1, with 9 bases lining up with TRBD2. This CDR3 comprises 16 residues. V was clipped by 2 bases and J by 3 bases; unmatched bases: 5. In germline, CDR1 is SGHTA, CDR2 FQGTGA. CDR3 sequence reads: CASSLDSSGSYNEQFF. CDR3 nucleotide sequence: TGTGCCAGCAGCTTAGATAGTAGCGGGAGCTACAATGAGCAGTTCTTC.

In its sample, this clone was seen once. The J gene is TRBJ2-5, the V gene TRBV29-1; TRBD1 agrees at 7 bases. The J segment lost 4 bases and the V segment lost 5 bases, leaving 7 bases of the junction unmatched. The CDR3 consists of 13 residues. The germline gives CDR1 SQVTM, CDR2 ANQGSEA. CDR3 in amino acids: CSVQTGSGETQYF. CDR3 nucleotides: TGCAGCGTTCAGACAGGGTCGGGAGAGACCCAGTACTTC.

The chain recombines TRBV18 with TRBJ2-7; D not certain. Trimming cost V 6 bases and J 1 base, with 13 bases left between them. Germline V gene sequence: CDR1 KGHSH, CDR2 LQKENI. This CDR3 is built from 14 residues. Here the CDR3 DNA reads TGTGCCAGCTCGCCGACCCAGGAGTCCTACGAGCAGTACTTC. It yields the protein CASSPTQESYEQYF.

The chain's CDR3 is CASSFRGQETQYF. The CDR3 nucleotides are TGCGCCAGCAGCTTCCGGGGCCAAGAGACCCAGTACTTC. V usage is TRBV5-1 and J usage is TRBJ2-5; D might be TRBD2 (5 bases). Germline CDR1 reads SGHRS; CDR2 reads YFSETQ. V lost 2 bases to trimming and J lost 1 base, with 6 bases between them. This CDR3 is 13 amino acids long.

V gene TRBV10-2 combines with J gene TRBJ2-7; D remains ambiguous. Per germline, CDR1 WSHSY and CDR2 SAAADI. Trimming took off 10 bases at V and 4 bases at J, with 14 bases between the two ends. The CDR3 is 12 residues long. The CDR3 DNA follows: TGCGCCACCATGGCGGAATGGTACGAGCAGTACTTC. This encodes CATMAEWYEQYF.

The CDR3 here is CASSSRQGTNNEQFF. CDR3 nucleotide sequence: TGTGCCAGCAGTTCCAGACAGGGAACGAACAATGAGCAGTTCTTC. The rearrangement links TRBV6-9 to TRBJ2-1; TRBD1 aligns across 7 bases. The V segment lost 4 bases and the J segment 5 bases; nucleotides outside the gene matches: 8. In germline, CDR1 is MNHGY, CDR2 SVAAGI. The CDR3 sequence is 15 residues long.

The CDR3 nucleotides read TGTGCCAGCAGTGGGCGGGAGAAGCTTAGTGAGCAGTTCTTC. Translation gives CASSGREKLSEQFF. The V gene is TRBV27, the J gene TRBJ2-1, with TRBD2 matching 7 bases. CDR1 and CDR2 from the germline V gene are MNHEY and SMNVEV (reference sequence). The ends lost 5 bases at V and 9 bases at J; junction bases unmatched: 10. CDR3 size: 14 residues.